A selection of T cell receptor beta chains follows, all from one sample in a study of cytomegalovirus exposure and HLA in healthy donors. The table came from immunoSEQ multiplex PCR; TCRdb's copy has only in-frame clones and leaves some out. The data contain under 200,000 clones, about 13% of them singletons. Material: PBMCs. These receptors originate from a man between 50 and 59 years old in good health and CMV-seropositive. CDR3s include the opening cysteine and the closing phenylalanine or tryptophan. A D gene is named only where the DNA matches it firmly. Clone size, where shown, is once, few, many, or a class for clones that have expanded.

d_call: NA; clone_size: NA; j_call: TRBJ2-5; v_call: TRBV11-3; cdr3_nt: TGTGCCAGCAGCTTTGGGGGGGCTGAGACCCAGTACTTC; cdr3_aa: CASSFGGAETQYF
d_call: NA; clone_size: NA; j_call: TRBJ2-7; v_call: TRBV30; cdr3_nt: TGTGCCTGGACTACTCAAGCCTACGAGCAGTACTTC; cdr3_aa: CAWTTQAYEQYF
d_call: TRBD2; clone_size: NA; j_call: TRBJ2-3; v_call: TRBV11-3; cdr3_nt: TGTGCCAGCAGCCCGGGACTAGAAAGTTTCCGGACAGATACGCAGTATTTT; cdr3_aa: CASSPGLESFRTDTQYF
d_call: NA; clone_size: few; j_call: TRBJ1-6; v_call: TRBV28; cdr3_nt: TGTGCCAGCAGGCCCCCTCCGGGACATGCTCTCCACTTT; cdr3_aa: CASRPPPGHALHF
d_call: TRBD1; clone_size: NA; j_call: TRBJ2-5; v_call: TRBV7-9; cdr3_nt: TGTGCCAGCAGCTTTGGAACAGGGGGAGATAAGGAGACCCAGTACTTC; cdr3_aa: CASSFGTGGDKETQYF
d_call: NA; clone_size: NA; j_call: TRBJ1-5; v_call: TRBV11-2; cdr3_nt: TGTGCCAGCAGCAAAACAGGGTTGGGCAATCAGCCCCAGCATTTT; cdr3_aa: CASSKTGLGNQPQHF
d_call: NA; clone_size: few; j_call: TRBJ1-4; v_call: TRBV6-5; cdr3_nt: TGTGCCAGCAGTACTCGGACAGCAAATGAAAAACTGTTTTTT; cdr3_aa: CASSTRTANEKLFF
d_call: NA; clone_size: few; j_call: TRBJ1-2; v_call: TRBV7-2; cdr3_nt: TGTGCCAGCAGCTTACTGGGAGGCTATGGCTACACCTTC; cdr3_aa: CASSLLGGYGYTF
d_call: NA; clone_size: few; j_call: TRBJ1-2; v_call: TRBV2; cdr3_nt: TGTGCCAGCAGGGGGAGACAAGATAACTATGGCTACACCTTC; cdr3_aa: CASRGRQDNYGYTF
d_call: TRBD2; clone_size: NA; j_call: TRBJ2-5; v_call: TRBV11-2; cdr3_nt: TGTGCCAGCAGCTTAGATCTCGGGCTAGCGGGGGCCGAAGAGACCCAGTACTTC; cdr3_aa: CASSLDLGLAGAEETQYF
d_call: NA; clone_size: few; j_call: TRBJ1-5; v_call: TRBV28; cdr3_nt: TGTGCCAGCAGTTTACCCCCACATAGCAATCAGCCCCAGCATTTT; cdr3_aa: CASSLPPHSNQPQHF
d_call: NA; clone_size: NA; j_call: TRBJ1-1; v_call: TRBV19; cdr3_nt: TGTGCCAGTAGCGCGTATGTGGGGGGCACTGAAGCTTTCTTT; cdr3_aa: CASSAYVGGTEAFF
d_call: NA; clone_size: NA; j_call: TRBJ1-1; v_call: TRBV7-8; cdr3_nt: TGTGCCAGCAGCCTAGACAGATTTGAAGCTTTCTTT; cdr3_aa: CASSLDRFEAFF
d_call: TRBD1; clone_size: few; j_call: TRBJ1-2; v_call: TRBV4-1; cdr3_nt: TGCGCCAGCAGACCTATTGGACAGGGGGCCTATGGCTACACCTTC; cdr3_aa: CASRPIGQGAYGYTF
d_call: NA; clone_size: few; j_call: TRBJ2-2; v_call: TRBV28; cdr3_nt: TGTGCCAGCAGTAAGCCAGGGGAAACGAACACCGGGGAGCTGTTTTTT; cdr3_aa: CASSKPGETNTGELFF
d_call: NA; clone_size: few; j_call: TRBJ1-5; v_call: TRBV30; cdr3_nt: TGTGCCTGGAGTGGGAAGCAGGGGAGAACTTATCAGCCCCAGCATTTT; cdr3_aa: CAWSGKQGRTYQPQHF
d_call: TRBD2; clone_size: NA; j_call: TRBJ2-2; v_call: TRBV10-3; cdr3_nt: TGTGCCACAATGCGGGGGGTAAACACCGGGGAGCTGTTTTTT; cdr3_aa: CATMRGVNTGELFF
d_call: TRBD1; clone_size: few; j_call: TRBJ2-7; v_call: TRBV18; cdr3_nt: TGTGCCAGCTCCCGGGACAGGGGCACCTACGAGCAGTACTTC; cdr3_aa: CASSRDRGTYEQYF
d_call: NA; clone_size: NA; j_call: TRBJ1-5; v_call: TRBV19; cdr3_nt: TGTGCCAGTAGTATTCCGAAGGTCTCAGGCCCTTTTAGCAATCAGCCCCAGCATTTT; cdr3_aa: CASSIPKVSGPFSNQPQHF
d_call: NA; clone_size: few; j_call: TRBJ2-2; v_call: TRBV5-1; cdr3_nt: TGCGCCACGAGTGAGGCCGGGAACACCGGGGAGCTGTTTTTT; cdr3_aa: CATSEAGNTGELFF
d_call: NA; clone_size: few; j_call: TRBJ1-4; v_call: TRBV2; cdr3_nt: TGTGCCAGCAGAGAGACAGGAGCAACTAATGAAAAACTGTTTTTT; cdr3_aa: CASRETGATNEKLFF
d_call: NA; clone_size: NA; j_call: TRBJ1-3; v_call: TRBV19; cdr3_nt: TGTGCCAGTACTCTTCCGGGATCCGGGAACACCATATATTTT; cdr3_aa: CASTLPGSGNTIYF
d_call: NA; clone_size: many; j_call: TRBJ1-3; v_call: TRBV19; cdr3_nt: TGTGCCAGTAGTATAGATCGGCACAGGATCGGAATATATTTT; cdr3_aa: CASSIDRHRIGIYF
d_call: NA; clone_size: few; j_call: TRBJ1-2; v_call: TRBV25-1; cdr3_nt: TGTGCCAGCAGTGAGTGGCAGAATCGTGGCTACACCTTC; cdr3_aa: CASSEWQNRGYTF
d_call: NA; clone_size: NA; j_call: TRBJ1-2; v_call: TRBV7-8; cdr3_nt: TGTGCCAGCAGCTTAGGCTGGGTTCGGGATGGCTACACCTTC; cdr3_aa: CASSLGWVRDGYTF
d_call: NA; clone_size: NA; j_call: TRBJ2-2; v_call: TRBV6-1; cdr3_nt: TGTGCCAGCATCGGGACTTACACCGGGGAGCTGTTTTTT; cdr3_aa: CASIGTYTGELFF
d_call: NA; clone_size: NA; j_call: TRBJ2-2; v_call: TRBV7-7; cdr3_nt: TGTGCCAGCAGCTTATCCCTCACCGGGGAGCTGTTTTTT; cdr3_aa: CASSLSLTGELFF
d_call: TRBD1; clone_size: NA; j_call: TRBJ2-3; v_call: TRBV19; cdr3_nt: TGTGCCAGTAGTATGAGGGGACAGGGGTGGACAGATACGCAGTATTTT; cdr3_aa: CASSMRGQGWTDTQYF
d_call: TRBD1; clone_size: few; j_call: TRBJ2-7; v_call: TRBV27; cdr3_nt: TGTGCCAGCAGTTTAAGGGGGCAGTCGAGGGACGAGCAGTACTTC; cdr3_aa: CASSLRGQSRDEQYF
d_call: NA; clone_size: NA; j_call: TRBJ1-2; v_call: TRBV6-5; cdr3_nt: TGTGCCAGCAGGCCGGGGGGGGGCTATGGCTACACCTTC; cdr3_aa: CASRPGGGYGYTF
d_call: TRBD1; clone_size: few; j_call: TRBJ2-1; v_call: TRBV6-5; cdr3_nt: TGTGCCAGCAGCAGGGACAGCTCCTACAATGAGCAGTTCTTC; cdr3_aa: CASSRDSSYNEQFF
d_call: TRBD1; clone_size: NA; j_call: TRBJ1-1; v_call: TRBV7-8; cdr3_nt: TGTGCCAGCAGCGTGGACAGGGGAGGCACTGAAGCTTTCTTT; cdr3_aa: CASSVDRGGTEAFF
d_call: NA; clone_size: few; j_call: TRBJ1-1; v_call: TRBV7-2; cdr3_nt: TGTGCCAGCAGCTTAAAGCCGGGCACTGAAGCTTTCTTT; cdr3_aa: CASSLKPGTEAFF
d_call: TRBD2; clone_size: NA; j_call: TRBJ2-3; v_call: TRBV7-2; cdr3_nt: TGTGCCAGCAGCTCCCCCCGGGGGGGCACAGATACGCAGTATTTT; cdr3_aa: CASSSPRGGTDTQYF
d_call: TRBD1; clone_size: few; j_call: TRBJ1-1; v_call: TRBV5-1; cdr3_nt: TGCGCCAGCAGCTGGGGCGGGACAGGGCAGACTGAAGCTTTCTTT; cdr3_aa: CASSWGGTGQTEAFF
d_call: NA; clone_size: NA; j_call: TRBJ2-3; v_call: TRBV29-1; cdr3_nt: TGCGGCGTTGGGGGGTGGCAGGGGAGTTGGGATACGCAGTATTTT; cdr3_aa: CGVGGWQGSWDTQYF
d_call: NA; clone_size: few; j_call: TRBJ1-1; v_call: TRBV14; cdr3_nt: TGTGCCAGCAGCCAATTCCGGGAAACTGAAGCTTTCTTT; cdr3_aa: CASSQFRETEAFF
d_call: NA; clone_size: few; j_call: TRBJ1-4; v_call: TRBV7-9; cdr3_nt: TGTGCCAGCAGCCAGGAACAGCAAAATGAAAAACTGTTTTTT; cdr3_aa: CASSQEQQNEKLFF
d_call: NA; clone_size: few; j_call: TRBJ1-2; v_call: TRBV30; cdr3_nt: TGTGCCTGGAGTGTATGGGGGGTGGGGACCGGCTACACCTTC; cdr3_aa: CAWSVWGVGTGYTF
d_call: NA; clone_size: few; j_call: TRBJ2-2; v_call: TRBV2; cdr3_nt: TGTGCCAGCCAGGGACACCCCGCGAACACCGGGGAGCTGTTTTTT; cdr3_aa: CASQGHPANTGELFF
d_call: TRBD1; clone_size: NA; j_call: TRBJ2-1; v_call: TRBV29-1; cdr3_nt: TGCAGCGCGGGACAGGGGACCTACAATGAGCAGTTCTTC; cdr3_aa: CSAGQGTYNEQFF
d_call: NA; clone_size: NA; j_call: TRBJ2-6; v_call: TRBV9; cdr3_nt: TGTGCCAGCAGCCCGTGGGGGGGCTGGAGTGGGGCCAACGTCCTGACTTTC; cdr3_aa: CASSPWGGWSGANVLTF
d_call: NA; clone_size: NA; j_call: TRBJ1-4; v_call: TRBV27; cdr3_nt: TGTGCCAGCAGACCTCAGGGGATTAATGAAAAACTGTTTTTT; cdr3_aa: CASRPQGINEKLFF
d_call: NA; clone_size: NA; j_call: TRBJ1-4; v_call: TRBV11-2; cdr3_nt: TGTGCCAGCAGCTTAGTGGGTCAGGGTTCTAATGAAAAACTGTTTTTT; cdr3_aa: CASSLVGQGSNEKLFF